The clone carrying this TCR beta chain was found many times. No antigen is known for it. The germline V gene has CDR1 SGDLS and CDR2 YYNGEE. CDR3 size: 13 residues. V lost 4 bases and J lost 2, with 7 bases in between. TCRdb ran MiXCR on the multiplex PCR reads and lists one entry per CDR3 protein. The data show about 270,000 distinct CDR3 sequences, with about 30% seen just once and 0.85% to 1.2% held by the top ten. Breast cancer patients provided tissue from their axillary draining lymph nodes. This record comes from a study of breast tumors, draining lymph nodes, adjacent tissues. Study outcomes and limitations: The lymph node origin of tumor T cells was framed as consistent with a hypothesis, not demonstrated.

This chain links TRBV9 with TRBJ2-1; the D gene is possibly TRBD1 (6 bases). Input material: axillary lymph node tissue. The receptor's source is a female donor with breast cancer. Some clones in this sample may be carry-over from other donors' samples. The CDR3 sequence is CASSTGPYNEQFF. The CDR3 DNA sequence: TGTGCCAGCAGCACAGGGCCCTACAATGAGCAGTTCTTC.